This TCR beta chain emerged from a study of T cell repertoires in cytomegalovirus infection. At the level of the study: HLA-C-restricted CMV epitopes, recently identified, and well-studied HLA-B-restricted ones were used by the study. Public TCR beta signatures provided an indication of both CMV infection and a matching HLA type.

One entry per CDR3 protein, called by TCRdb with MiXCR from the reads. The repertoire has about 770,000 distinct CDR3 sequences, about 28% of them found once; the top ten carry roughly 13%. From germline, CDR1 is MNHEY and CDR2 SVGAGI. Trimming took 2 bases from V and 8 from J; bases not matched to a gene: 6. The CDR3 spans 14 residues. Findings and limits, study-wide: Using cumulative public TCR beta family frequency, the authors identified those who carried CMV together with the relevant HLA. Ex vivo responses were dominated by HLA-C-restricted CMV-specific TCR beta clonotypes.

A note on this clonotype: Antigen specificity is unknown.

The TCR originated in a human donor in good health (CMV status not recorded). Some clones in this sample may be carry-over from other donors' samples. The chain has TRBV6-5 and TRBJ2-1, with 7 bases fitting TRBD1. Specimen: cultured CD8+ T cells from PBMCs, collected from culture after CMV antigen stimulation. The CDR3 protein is CASSYGTESDEQFF. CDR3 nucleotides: TGTGCCAGCAGTTACGGGACAGAATCCGATGAGCAGTTCTTC.